This entry is about one T cell receptor (beta chain). The data are from a study of blood T cell repertoires in COVID-19. Study background: Whether acute or convalescent, the COVID-19 samples came from the United States, Italy and Spain. Sources were T cells, B-cell-depleted T cells, or PBMCs; the material itself was cDNA or gDNA.

In the original processing: Reference gene primer amplification gave estimated nucleated cell counts. Assay used: immunoSEQ multiplex PCR; TCRdb lists only in-frame clones, some missing. V, J and clone size reflect that table, while D and trimming were determined from the DNA. The sample records about 130,000 clones, roughly four fifths being singletons. Trimming stripped 5 bases from V and 2 bases from J, with 15 bases between. The CDR3 is 15 residues long. Germline CDR1 reads SGHVS; CDR2 reads FNYEAQ. The V gene is TRBV7-6, the J gene TRBJ1-2; D is perhaps TRBD1 (6 bases). Sequences were obtained from peripheral blood. This sequence originates from an elderly woman with acute or convalescent COVID-19. This CDR3 is CASSPLGGRNYGYTF. CDR3 DNA sequence: TGTGCCAGCAGCCCTCTCGGGGGGCGAAACTATGGCTACACCTTC.